The present entry profiles one TCR beta chain with its context. The antigen is undetermined. The time point denotes: pre-treatment baseline. One draw preceded checkpoint blockade; another followed its first cycle at week 3. At 12 weeks after first infusion, RECIST 1.1 defined response for most patients. DNA loading was fixed at about 0.35 ug for all bulk PBMC samples. The assay was immunoSEQ multiplex PCR, and TCRdb's table has in-frame clones only and misses some. Of roughly 25,000 clones listed, approximately 90% are singletons. CDR3 size: 14 residues. Germline-derived CDR1 and CDR2 are MNHEY and SMNVEV (reference sequence). The V end was cut by 2 bases, the J end by 12 bases, with 16 bases between. The data belong to a study of blood T cell dynamics during melanoma immunotherapy. Study-level points and caveats: Unlike progressors, later disease-control patients had W3 repertoires gaining clonality or diversity.

This specimen consisted of blood, obtained from a patient treated with checkpoint blockade. V gene TRBV27 combines with J gene TRBJ1-4; the D gene is possibly TRBD1 (5 bases). This sequence originates from a human donor with melanoma. CDR3 residues: CASSLDSSHWELFF. The CDR3 DNA sequence: TGTGCCAGCAGTTTAGACAGTAGCCACTGGGAACTGTTTTTT. Complete variable domain (other parts from reference TRBV27 and TRBJ1-4): EAQVTQNPRYLITVTGKKLTVTCSQNMNHEYMSWYRQDPGLGLRQIYYSMNVEVTDKGDVPEGYKVSRKEKRNFPLILESPSPNQTSLYFCASSLDSSHWELFFGSGTQLSVL.